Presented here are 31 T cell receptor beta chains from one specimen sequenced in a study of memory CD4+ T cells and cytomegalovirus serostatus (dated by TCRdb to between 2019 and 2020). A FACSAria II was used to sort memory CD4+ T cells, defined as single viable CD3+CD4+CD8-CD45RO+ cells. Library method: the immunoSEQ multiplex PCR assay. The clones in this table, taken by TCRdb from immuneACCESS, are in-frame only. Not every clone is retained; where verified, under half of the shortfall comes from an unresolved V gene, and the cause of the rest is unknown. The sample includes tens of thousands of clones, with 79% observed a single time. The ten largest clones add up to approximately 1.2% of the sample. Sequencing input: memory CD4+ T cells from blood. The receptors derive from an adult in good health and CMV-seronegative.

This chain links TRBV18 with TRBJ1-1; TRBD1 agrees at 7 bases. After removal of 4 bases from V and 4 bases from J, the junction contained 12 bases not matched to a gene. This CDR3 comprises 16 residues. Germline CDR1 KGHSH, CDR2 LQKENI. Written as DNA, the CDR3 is TGTGCCAGCTCACGGAGTCCGCGACAGGGTGGCACTGAAGCTTTCTTT. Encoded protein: CASSRSPRQGGTEAFF.

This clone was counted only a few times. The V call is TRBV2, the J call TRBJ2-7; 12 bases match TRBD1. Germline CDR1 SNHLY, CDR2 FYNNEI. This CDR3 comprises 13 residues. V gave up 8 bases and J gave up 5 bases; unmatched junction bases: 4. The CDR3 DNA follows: TGTGCCAGCGGCCGGGACAGGGGGCACGAGCAGTACTTC. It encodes CASGRDRGHEQYF.

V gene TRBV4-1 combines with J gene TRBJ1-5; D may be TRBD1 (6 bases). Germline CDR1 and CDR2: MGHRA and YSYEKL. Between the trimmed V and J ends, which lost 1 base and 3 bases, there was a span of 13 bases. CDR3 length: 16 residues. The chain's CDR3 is CASSQVRGGHNQPQHF. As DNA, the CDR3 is TGCGCCAGCAGCCAAGTCCGAGGGGGGCACAATCAGCCCCAGCATTTT.

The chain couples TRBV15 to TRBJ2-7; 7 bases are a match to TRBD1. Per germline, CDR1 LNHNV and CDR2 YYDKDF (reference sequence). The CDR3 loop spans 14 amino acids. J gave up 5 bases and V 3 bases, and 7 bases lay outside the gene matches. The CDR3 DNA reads TGTGCCACCAGCAGCCGGGACAGTAGGAACGAGCAGTACTTC. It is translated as CATSSRDSRNEQYF.

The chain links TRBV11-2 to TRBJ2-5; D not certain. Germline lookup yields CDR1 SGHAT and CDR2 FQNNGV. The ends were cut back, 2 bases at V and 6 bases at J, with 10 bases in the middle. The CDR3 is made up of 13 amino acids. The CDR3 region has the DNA TGTGCCAGCAGCTTAATAGGAGAGAAGACCCAGTACTTC. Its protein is CASSLIGEKTQYF. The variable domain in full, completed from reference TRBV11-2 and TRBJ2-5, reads EAGVAQSPRYKIIEKRQSVAFWCNPISGHATLYWYQQILGQGPKLLIQFQNNGVVDDSQLPKDRFSAERLKGVDSTLKIQPAKLEDSAVYLCASSLIGEKTQYFGPGTRLLVL.

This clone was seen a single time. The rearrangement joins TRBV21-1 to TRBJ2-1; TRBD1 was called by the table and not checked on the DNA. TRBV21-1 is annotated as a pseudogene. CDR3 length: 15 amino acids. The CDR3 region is CASSKLPPGAHEQFF. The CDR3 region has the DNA TGTGCCAGCAGCAAACTCCCCCCAGGGGCCCATGAGCAGTTCTTC.

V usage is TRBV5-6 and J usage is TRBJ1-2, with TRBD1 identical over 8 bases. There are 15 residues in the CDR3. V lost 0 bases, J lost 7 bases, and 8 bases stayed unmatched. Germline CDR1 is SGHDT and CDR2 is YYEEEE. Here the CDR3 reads CASSLVDRARGGYTF. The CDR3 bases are TGTGCCAGCAGCTTGGTGGACAGGGCAAGGGGTGGCTACACCTTC. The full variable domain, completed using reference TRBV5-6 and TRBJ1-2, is DAGVTQSPTHLIKTRGQQVTLRCSPKSGHDTVSWYQQALGQGPQFIFQYYEEEERQRGNFPDRFSGHQFPNYSSELNVNALLLGDSALYLCASSLVDRARGGYTFGSGTRLTVV.

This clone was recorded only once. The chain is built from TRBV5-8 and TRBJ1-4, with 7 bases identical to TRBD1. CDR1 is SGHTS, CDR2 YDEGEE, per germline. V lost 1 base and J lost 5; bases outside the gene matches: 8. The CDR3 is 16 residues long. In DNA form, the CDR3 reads TGTGCCAGCAGCTTGTGGTTAATACAGGGGAATGAAAAACTGTTTTTT. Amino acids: CASSLWLIQGNEKLFF.

CDR3 DNA sequence: TGTGCCAGCAGCCCCCATGCGGGGGGCGGAGAAAAACTGTTTTTT. Its protein is CASSPHAGGGEKLFF. V is TRBV9 and J is TRBJ1-4; a possible D gene is TRBD1 (6 bases). The length of the CDR3 is 15 residues. Looked up from germline, CDR1 is SGDLS and CDR2 is YYNGEE. The ends were cut back, 4 bases at V and 8 bases at J, with 18 bases in the middle.

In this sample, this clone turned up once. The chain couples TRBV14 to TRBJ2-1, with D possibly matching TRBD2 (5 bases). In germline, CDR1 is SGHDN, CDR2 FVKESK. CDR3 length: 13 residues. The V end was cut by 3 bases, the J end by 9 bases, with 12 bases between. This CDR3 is CASSQQDWGEQFF. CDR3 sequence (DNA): TGTGCCAGCAGCCAGCAGGACTGGGGTGAGCAGTTCTTC.

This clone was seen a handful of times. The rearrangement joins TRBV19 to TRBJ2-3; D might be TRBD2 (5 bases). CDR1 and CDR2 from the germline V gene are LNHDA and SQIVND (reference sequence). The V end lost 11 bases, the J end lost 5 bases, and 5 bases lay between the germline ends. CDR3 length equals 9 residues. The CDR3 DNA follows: TGTGCCGCGGGAGATACGCAGTATTTT. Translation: CAAGDTQYF. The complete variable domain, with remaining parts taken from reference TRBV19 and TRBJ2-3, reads DGGITQSPKYLFRKEGQNVTLSCEQNLNHDAMYWYRQDPGQGLRLIYYSQIVNDFQKGDIAEGYSVSREKKESFPLTVTSAQKNPTAFYLCAAGDTQYFGPGTRLTVL.

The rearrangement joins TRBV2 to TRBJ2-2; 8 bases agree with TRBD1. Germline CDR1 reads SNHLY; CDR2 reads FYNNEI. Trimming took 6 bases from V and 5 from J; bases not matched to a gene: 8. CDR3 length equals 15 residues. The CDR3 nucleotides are TGTGCCAGCAGCCTAGGACAGGGCTCAACCGGGGAGCTGTTTTTT. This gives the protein CASSLGQGSTGELFF.

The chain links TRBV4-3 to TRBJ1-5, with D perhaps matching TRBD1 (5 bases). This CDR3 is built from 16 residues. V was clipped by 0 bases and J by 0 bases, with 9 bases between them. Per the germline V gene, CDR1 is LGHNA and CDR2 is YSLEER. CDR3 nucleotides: TGCGCCAGCAGCCAAGAGCCAGGGAATAGCAATCAGCCCCAGCATTTT. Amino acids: CASSQEPGNSNQPQHF.

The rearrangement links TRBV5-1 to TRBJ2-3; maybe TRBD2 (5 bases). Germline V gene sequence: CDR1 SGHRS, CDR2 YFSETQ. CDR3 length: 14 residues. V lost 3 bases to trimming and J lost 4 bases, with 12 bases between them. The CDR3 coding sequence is TGCGCCAGCAGCTCAGCACTAGTCGCAGATACGCAGTATTTT. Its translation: CASSSALVADTQYF. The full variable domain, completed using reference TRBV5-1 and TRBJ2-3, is KAGVTQTPRYLIKTRGQQVTLSCSPISGHRSVSWYQQTPGQGLQFLFEYFSETQRNKGNFPGRFSGRQFSNSRSEMNVSTLELGDSALYLCASSSALVADTQYFGPGTRLTVL.

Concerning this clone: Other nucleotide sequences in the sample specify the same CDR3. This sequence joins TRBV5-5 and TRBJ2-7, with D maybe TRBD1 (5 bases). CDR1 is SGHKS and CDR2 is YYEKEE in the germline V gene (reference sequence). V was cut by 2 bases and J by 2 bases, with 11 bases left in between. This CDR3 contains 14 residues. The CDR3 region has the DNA TGTGCCAGCAGCTTAAGGCAGGGCCCCTACGAGCAGTACTTC. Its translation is CASSLRQGPYEQYF. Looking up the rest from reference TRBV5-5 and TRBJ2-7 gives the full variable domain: DAGVTQSPTHLIKTRGQQVTLRCSPISGHKSVSWYQQVLGQGPQFIFQYYEKEERGRGNFPDRFSARQFPNYSSELNVNALLLGDSALYLCASSLRQGPYEQYFGPGTRLTVT.

The DNA for the CDR3 is TGTGCCTGGAGTCGTGACAGGCCGTATGGCTACACCTTC. This gives the protein CAWSRDRPYGYTF. This sequence joins TRBV30 and TRBJ1-2; tentatively, D is TRBD1 (6 bases). The CDR3 spans 13 residues. V was trimmed by 2 bases and J by 5 bases, leaving 12 bases between them. Germline CDR1 and CDR2: GTSNPN and SVGIG (reference sequence).

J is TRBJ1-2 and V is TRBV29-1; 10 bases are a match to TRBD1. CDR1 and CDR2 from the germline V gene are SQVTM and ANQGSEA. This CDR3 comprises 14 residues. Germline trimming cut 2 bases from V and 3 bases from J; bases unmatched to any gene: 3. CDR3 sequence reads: CSVESGQGHYGYTF. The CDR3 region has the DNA TGCAGCGTTGAATCGGGACAGGGGCACTATGGCTACACCTTC. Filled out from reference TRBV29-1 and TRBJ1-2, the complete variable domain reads SAVISQKPSRDICQRGTSLTIQCQVDSQVTMMFWYRQQPGQSLTLIATANQGSEATYESGFVIDKFPISRPNLTFSTLTVSNMSPEDSSIYLCSVESGQGHYGYTFGSGTRLTVV.

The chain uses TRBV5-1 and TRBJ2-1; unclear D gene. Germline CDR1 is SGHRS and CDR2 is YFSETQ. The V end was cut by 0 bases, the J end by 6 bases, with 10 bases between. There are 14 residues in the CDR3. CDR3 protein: CASSLGPSPNEQFF. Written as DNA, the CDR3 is TGCGCCAGCAGCTTGGGTCCAAGTCCCAATGAGCAGTTCTTC.

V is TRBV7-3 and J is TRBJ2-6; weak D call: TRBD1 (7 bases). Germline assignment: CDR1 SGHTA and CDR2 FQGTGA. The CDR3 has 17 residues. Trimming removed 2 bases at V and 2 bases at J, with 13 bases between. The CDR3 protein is CASSLAGTATGANVLTF. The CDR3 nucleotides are TGTGCCAGCAGCTTAGCGGGGACAGCCACTGGGGCCAACGTCCTGACTTTC.

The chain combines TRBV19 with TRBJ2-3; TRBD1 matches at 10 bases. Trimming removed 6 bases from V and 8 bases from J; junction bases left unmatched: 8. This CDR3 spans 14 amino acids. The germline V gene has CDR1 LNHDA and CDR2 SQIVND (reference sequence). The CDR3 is CASSQTGGKGTQYF. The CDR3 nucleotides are TGTGCCAGTAGCCAGACAGGGGGCAAGGGTACGCAGTATTTT.

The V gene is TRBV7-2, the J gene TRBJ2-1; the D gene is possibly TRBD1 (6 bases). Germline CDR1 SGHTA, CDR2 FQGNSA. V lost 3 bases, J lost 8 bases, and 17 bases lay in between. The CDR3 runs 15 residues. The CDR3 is CASSLGRGFLDEQFF. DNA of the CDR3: TGTGCCAGCAGCTTGGGCAGGGGATTTTTAGATGAGCAGTTCTTC.

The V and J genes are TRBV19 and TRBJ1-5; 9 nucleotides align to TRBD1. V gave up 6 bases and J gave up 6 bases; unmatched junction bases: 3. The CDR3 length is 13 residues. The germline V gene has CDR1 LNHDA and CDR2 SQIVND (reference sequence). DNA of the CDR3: TGTGCCAGTAGAGACAGGGGGGGTCAGCCCCAGCATTTT. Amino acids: CASRDRGGQPQHF.

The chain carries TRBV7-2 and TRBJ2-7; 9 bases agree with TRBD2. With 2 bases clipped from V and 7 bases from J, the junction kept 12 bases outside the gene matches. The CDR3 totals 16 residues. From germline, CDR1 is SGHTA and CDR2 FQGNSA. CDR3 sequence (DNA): TGTGCCAGCAGCTTATTTCGAGCAGCGGGAGGTGGGGAGCAGTACTTC. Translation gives CASSLFRAAGGGEQYF.

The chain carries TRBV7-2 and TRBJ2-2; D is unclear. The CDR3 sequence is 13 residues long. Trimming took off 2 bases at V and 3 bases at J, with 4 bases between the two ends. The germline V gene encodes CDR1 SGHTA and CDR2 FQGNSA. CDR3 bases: TGTGCCAGCAGCTTATGGGACACCGGGGAGCTGTTTTTT. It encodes CASSLWDTGELFF.

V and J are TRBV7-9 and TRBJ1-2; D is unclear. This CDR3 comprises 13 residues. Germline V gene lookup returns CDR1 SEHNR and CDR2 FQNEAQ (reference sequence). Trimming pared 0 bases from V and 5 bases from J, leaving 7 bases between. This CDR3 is CASSLAPFYGYTF. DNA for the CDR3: TGTGCCAGCAGCTTAGCCCCCTTTTATGGCTACACCTTC.

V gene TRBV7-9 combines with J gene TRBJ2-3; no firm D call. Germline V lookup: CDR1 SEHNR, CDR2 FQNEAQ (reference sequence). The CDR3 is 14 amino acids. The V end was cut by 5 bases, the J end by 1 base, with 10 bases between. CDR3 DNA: TGTGCCAGCAGCCCGCACACAGGCACAGATACGCAGTATTTT. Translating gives CASSPHTGTDTQYF.

The CDR3 bases are TGTGCCAGCAGCTTAGTTAGGTCAGGGGGAGAGACCCAGTACTTC. Amino acid sequence: CASSLVRSGGETQYF. The chain has TRBV11-2 and TRBJ2-5, with 7 nucleotides matching TRBD1. This CDR3 contains 15 residues. The ends lost 1 base at V and 4 bases at J; junction bases unmatched: 6. The germline CDR1 and CDR2 sequences are SGHAT and FQNNGV.

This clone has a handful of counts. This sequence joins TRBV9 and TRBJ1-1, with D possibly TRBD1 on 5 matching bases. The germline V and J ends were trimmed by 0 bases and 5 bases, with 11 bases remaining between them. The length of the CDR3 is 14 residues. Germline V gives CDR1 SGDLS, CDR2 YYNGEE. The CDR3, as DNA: TGTGCCAGCAGCGTAGATCAGGGCAAGACTGAAGCTTTCTTT. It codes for CASSVDQGKTEAFF.

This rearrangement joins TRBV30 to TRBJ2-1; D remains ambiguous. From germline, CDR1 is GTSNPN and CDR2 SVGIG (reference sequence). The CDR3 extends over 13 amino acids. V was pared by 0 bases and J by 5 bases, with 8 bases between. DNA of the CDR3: TGTGCCTGGAGTGTAAGGTATGACAATGAGCAGTTCTTC. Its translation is CAWSVRYDNEQFF.

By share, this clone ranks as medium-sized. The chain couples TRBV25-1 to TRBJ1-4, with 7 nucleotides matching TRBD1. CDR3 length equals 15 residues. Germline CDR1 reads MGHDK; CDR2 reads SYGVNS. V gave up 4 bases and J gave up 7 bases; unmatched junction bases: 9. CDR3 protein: CASSVGTASPEKLFF. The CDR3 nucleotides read TGTGCCAGCAGTGTCGGGACAGCCTCCCCTGAAAAACTGTTTTTT.

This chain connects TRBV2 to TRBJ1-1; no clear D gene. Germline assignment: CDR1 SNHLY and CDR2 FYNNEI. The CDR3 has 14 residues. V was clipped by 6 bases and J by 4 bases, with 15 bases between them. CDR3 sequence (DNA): TGTGCCAGCAGGAGCAGCGGGCTTGGCACTGAAGCTTTCTTT. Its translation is CASRSSGLGTEAFF.